These T cell receptor beta chains were read from a single sample in a study of T cell repertoires in cytomegalovirus infection. Via MiXCR, TCRdb re-called the reads, giving one row per CDR3 protein. This sample has nearly 450,000 distinct CDR3 sequences, with roughly a third found just once. Material for sequencing was PBMCs. These receptors all come from a human donor in good health (CMV status not recorded). Some clones in this sample may be carry-over from other donors' samples. The CDR3 runs from the conserved cysteine through the conserved F or W. The D gene is left open where the match is weak. Some rows mark clone size as missing; the rest say once, few, many or name a class of expanded clone.

V gene	J gene	clone size	D gene	CDR3 protein	CDR3 DNA
TRBV19	TRBJ1-5	.	.	CASSIDLQPQHF	TGTGCCAGTAGTATCGACCTTCAGCCCCAGCATTTT
TRBV7-2	TRBJ1-5	many	.	CASSLQDNQPQHF	TGTGCCAGCAGCTTGCAGGACAATCAGCCCCAGCATTTT
TRBV20-1	TRBJ1-5	.	.	CSARVSEGNQPQHF	TGCAGTGCTAGAGTCTCCGAGGGCAATCAGCCCCAGCATTTT
TRBV28	TRBJ1-1	.	.	CASSFGGAQFPEAFF	TGTGCCAGCAGTTTCGGGGGCGCCCAGTTCCCTGAAGCTTTCTTT
TRBV7-8	TRBJ2-7	many	TRBD2	CASRRTSGGSEQYF	TGTGCCAGCAGACGGACTAGCGGGGGATCCGAGCAGTACTTC
TRBV14	TRBJ2-5	.	.	CASSQDYRRETQYF	TGTGCCAGCAGCCAAGATTATAGGCGAGAGACCCAGTACTTC
TRBV6-5	TRBJ1-2	many	TRBD1	CASSKQGGNGYTF	TGTGCCAGCAGCAAACAGGGGGGAAATGGCTACACCTTC
TRBV12-3/TRBV12-4	TRBJ1-6	.	TRBD1	CASSLGTGESPLHF	TGTGCCAGCAGTCTCGGTACAGGGGAATCACCCCTCCACTTT
TRBV15	TRBJ1-3	.	.	CATSQDSGNTIYF	TGTGCCACCAGCCAGGACTCTGGAAACACCATATATTTT
TRBV7-2	TRBJ1-5	many	.	CASSFPPNQPQHF	TGTGCCAGCAGCTTCCCCCCCAATCAGCCCCAGCATTTT
TRBV20-1	TRBJ1-5	few	.	CSARNEYSNQPQHF	TGCAGTGCTAGAAACGAGTATAGCAATCAGCCCCAGCATTTT
TRBV10-1	TRBJ2-7	few	TRBD2	CATTHEERGGPEQYF	TGCGCCACCACCCACGAGGAGCGGGGGGGCCCCGAGCAGTACTTC
TRBV7-4	TRBJ1-2	.	TRBD1	CASSSGGDGYTF	TGTGCCAGCAGTTCAGGGGGGGATGGCTACACCTTC
TRBV7-8	TRBJ2-7	.	.	CAISLYEGDYEQYF	TGTGCCATCAGCTTATACGAAGGGGACTACGAGCAGTACTTC
TRBV11-2	TRBJ1-4	many	TRBD1	CASSRGTVGEKLFF	TGTGCCAGCAGCCGCGGGACAGTAGGGGAAAAACTGTTTTTT
TRBV7-9	TRBJ2-3	many	.	CASSLGRQVDTQYF	TGTGCCAGCAGCCTGGGGCGACAGGTTGATACGCAGTATTTT
TRBV19	TRBJ2-7	.	TRBD1	CASSISPGQGAYEQYF	TGTGCCAGTAGTATAAGCCCGGGACAGGGGGCCTACGAGCAGTACTTC
TRBV18	TRBJ1-1	.	TRBD1	CASSPQGGRAEAFF	TGTGCCAGCTCACCCCAGGGGGGGCGCGCTGAAGCTTTCTTT
TRBV7-3	TRBJ1-3	.	.	CASSPHRGNTIYF	TGTGCCAGCAGCCCCCACCGGGGAAACACCATATATTTT
TRBV12-3/TRBV12-4	TRBJ1-5	many	.	CASSRSDNQPQHF	TGTGCCAGCAGCCGCAGTGACAATCAGCCCCAGCATTTT
TRBV10-3	TRBJ2-7	few	TRBD2	CAIGGLAGLSYEQYF	TGTGCCATCGGGGGACTAGCGGGGCTCTCCTACGAGCAGTACTTC
TRBV10-3	TRBJ2-1	.	TRBD2	CAISESGGASYNEQLF	TGTGCCATCAGTGAGAGCGGGGGGGCCTCCTACAATGAGCAGTTATTC
TRBV15	TRBJ2-2	.	.	CATSRDSVNTGELFF	TGTGCCACCAGCAGGGACAGCGTGAACACCGGGGAGCTGTTTTTT
TRBV18	TRBJ2-7	many	TRBD1	CASSRGQGYEQYF	TGTGCCAGCTCAAGGGGACAGGGGTACGAGCAGTACTTC
TRBV19	TRBJ2-1	.	.	CASSIGRSYYNEQFF	TGTGCCAGTAGTATCGGGCGGTCTTACTACAATGAGCAGTTCTTC
TRBV7-8	TRBJ1-6	many	.	CASSSSRGVSPLHF	TGTGCCAGCAGCTCAAGCAGGGGCGTTTCACCCCTCCACTTT
TRBV19	TRBJ2-1	.	.	CASSSHRLNEQFF	TGTGCCAGTAGCAGTCACAGGCTGAATGAGCAGTTCTTC
TRBV27	TRBJ1-1	.	.	CASSLAGTPNTEAFF	TGTGCCAGCAGTTTAGCCGGGACACCGAACACTGAAGCTTTCTTT
TRBV7-9	TRBJ2-3	many	.	CASSFSTDTQYF	TGTGCCAGCAGCTTCAGTACAGATACGCAGTATTTT
TRBV11-3	TRBJ2-3	few	.	CASSESNSGADTQYF	TGTGCCAGCAGTGAATCGAACAGTGGCGCAGATACGCAGTATTTT